The T cell receptor (beta chain) under discussion was sequenced for a study of neoadjuvant anti-PD-1 for oral cavity cancer. J was trimmed by 2 bases and V by 6 bases; bases with no gene match: 8. This CDR3 contains 15 residues. Germline V gives CDR1 SNHLY, CDR2 FYNNEI. Assay: immunoSEQ multiplex PCR; the TCRdb copy retains only in-frame clones and omits some. The data show approximately 15,000 clones, with 65% to 80% seen just once and around 2.8% held by the top ten. Stated time point: after neoadjuvant nivolumab, at surgical resection. The rearrangement uses TRBV2 and TRBJ2-5; TRBD1 matches at 8 bases. The sequenced sample was PBMCs, obtained after nivolumab (anti-PD-1) treatment. The receptor was isolated from a person between 35 and 79 years old with oral cavity squamous cell carcinoma. The CDR3 sequence: CASSPWTGKQETQYF. CDR3 sequence (DNA): TGTGCCAGCAGCCCATGGACAGGGAAACAAGAGACCCAGTACTTC.